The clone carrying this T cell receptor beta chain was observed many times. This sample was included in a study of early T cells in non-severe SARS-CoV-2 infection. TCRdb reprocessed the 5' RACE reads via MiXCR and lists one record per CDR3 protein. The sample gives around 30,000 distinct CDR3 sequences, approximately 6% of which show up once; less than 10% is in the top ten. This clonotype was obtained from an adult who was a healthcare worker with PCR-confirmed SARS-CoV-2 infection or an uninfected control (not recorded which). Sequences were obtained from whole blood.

This CDR3 is CASSRVPGQIYEQYF. The CDR3 DNA reads TGCGCCAGCAGCCGAGTCCCGGGACAGATTTACGAGCAGTACTTC. The rearrangement links TRBV4-1 to TRBJ2-7; the match to TRBD1 covers 7 bases. The V and J ends lost 4 bases and 4 bases, in that order; junction bases with no gene match: 10. The CDR3 consists of 15 residues. Germline CDR1 reads MGHRA; CDR2 reads YSYEKL.